The present T cell receptor beta chain was sequenced within a study of T cells in Graves' hyperthyroidism and ophthalmopathy. Study context: Peripheral blood collection took place at initial diagnosis, before any treatment.

CDR1 MNHNS and CDR2 SASEGT come from the germline V gene. The CDR3 has 14 residues. V was clipped by 6 bases and J by 5 bases, with 16 bases between them. Ophthalmopathy patients all had a Clinical Activity Score of at least 3, a NOSPECS grade of at least 4 and disease under 3 months old. 10 ml of fresh peripheral blood supplied the PBMCs. RNA transcripts yielded amplified TCR beta CDR3 regions. HTBI primers were the set used in a first-round RT-PCR of the TCR CDR3. TCRdb reanalysed the multiplex PCR reads using MiXCR and keeps one entry per CDR3 protein. The top ten hold less than 45% of the sample, which has approximately 400,000 distinct CDR3 sequences, about 18% seen once.

The sequencing sample was made of blood. This clonotype was obtained from a man younger than 35 with Graves' ophthalmopathy. The rearrangement uses TRBV6-1 and TRBJ2-5; D possibly uses TRBD1 or TRBD2 (6 bases each). This CDR3 is CASSGGGSEETQYF. DNA for the CDR3: TGTGCCAGCAGCGGAGGGGGGTCGGAGGAGACCCAGTACTTC.